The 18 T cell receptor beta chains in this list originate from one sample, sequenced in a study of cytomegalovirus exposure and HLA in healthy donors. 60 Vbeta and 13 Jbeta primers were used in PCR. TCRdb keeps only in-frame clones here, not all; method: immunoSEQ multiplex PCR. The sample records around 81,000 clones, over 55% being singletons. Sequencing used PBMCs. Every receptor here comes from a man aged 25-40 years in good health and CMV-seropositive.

DNA for the CDR3: TGTGCCTGTAACCAGTGGGGGGGGGATGAAAAACTGTTTTTT. Encoded protein: CACNQWGGDEKLFF. The chain recombines TRBV30 with TRBJ1-4; TRBD1 is a possible D gene (5 bases). CDR1 GTSNPN and CDR2 SVGIG come from the germline V gene (reference sequence). Trimming pared 6 bases from V and 6 bases from J, leaving 17 bases between. This CDR3 comprises 14 residues.

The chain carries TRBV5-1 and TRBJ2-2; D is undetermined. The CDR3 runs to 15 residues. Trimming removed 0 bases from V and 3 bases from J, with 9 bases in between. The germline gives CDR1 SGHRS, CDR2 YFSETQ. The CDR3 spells CASSLDPQDTGELFF. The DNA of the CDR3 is TGCGCCAGCAGCTTGGATCCCCAGGACACCGGGGAGCTGTTTTTT.

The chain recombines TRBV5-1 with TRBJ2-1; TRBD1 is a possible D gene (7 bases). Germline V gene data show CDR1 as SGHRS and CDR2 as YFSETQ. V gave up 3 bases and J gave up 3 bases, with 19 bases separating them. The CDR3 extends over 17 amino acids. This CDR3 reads CASSWGDSAFDYNEQFF. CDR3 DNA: TGCGCCAGCAGCTGGGGGGACAGCGCCTTCGACTACAATGAGCAGTTCTTC.

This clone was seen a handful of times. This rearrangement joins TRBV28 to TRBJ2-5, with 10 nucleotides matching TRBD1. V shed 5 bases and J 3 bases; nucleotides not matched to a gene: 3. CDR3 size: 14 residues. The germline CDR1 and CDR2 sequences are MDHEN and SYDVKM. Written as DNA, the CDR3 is TGTGCCAGCAGTCTGACAGGGGGCGAAGAGACCCAGTACTTC. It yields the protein CASSLTGGEETQYF.

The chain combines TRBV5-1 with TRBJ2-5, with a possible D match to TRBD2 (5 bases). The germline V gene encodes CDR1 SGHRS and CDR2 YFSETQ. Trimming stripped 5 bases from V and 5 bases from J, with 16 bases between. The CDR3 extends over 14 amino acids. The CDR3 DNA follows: TGCGCCAGCAGAGTCGGCCTAGCCCTTGAGACCCAGTACTTC. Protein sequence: CASRVGLALETQYF.

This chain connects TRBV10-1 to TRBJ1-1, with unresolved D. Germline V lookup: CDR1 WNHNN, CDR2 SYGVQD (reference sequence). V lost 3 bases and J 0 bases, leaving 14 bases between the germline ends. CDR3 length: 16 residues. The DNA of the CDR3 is TGCGCCAGCAGTGAAGGGAGGTCACGAATGAACACTGAAGCTTTCTTT. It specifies CASSEGRSRMNTEAFF.

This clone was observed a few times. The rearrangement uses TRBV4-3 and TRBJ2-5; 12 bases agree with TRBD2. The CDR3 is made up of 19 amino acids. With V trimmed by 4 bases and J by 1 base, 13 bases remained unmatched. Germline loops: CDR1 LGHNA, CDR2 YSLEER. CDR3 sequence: CASSPGGLAGGVVQETQYF. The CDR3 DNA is TGCGCCAGCAGCCCTGGAGGGCTAGCGGGAGGGGTGGTCCAAGAGACCCAGTACTTC.

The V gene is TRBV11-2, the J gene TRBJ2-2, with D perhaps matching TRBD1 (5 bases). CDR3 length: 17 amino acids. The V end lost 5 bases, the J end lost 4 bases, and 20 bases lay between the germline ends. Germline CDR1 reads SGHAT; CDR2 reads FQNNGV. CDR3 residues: CASSRYRPDSITGELFF. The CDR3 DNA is TGTGCCAGCAGCCGCTACCGCCCTGACAGCATCACCGGGGAGCTGTTTTTT.

The CDR3 nucleotides are TGTGCCATCAGTGAGGCATACCGGGACACTGAAGCTTTCTTT. Encoded protein: CAISEAYRDTEAFF. V and J are TRBV10-3 and TRBJ1-1; D unclear. Trimming left V 2 bases short and J 3 bases short, with 10 bases between. The length of the CDR3 is 14 residues. The germline CDR1 and CDR2 sequences are ENHRY and SYGVKD.

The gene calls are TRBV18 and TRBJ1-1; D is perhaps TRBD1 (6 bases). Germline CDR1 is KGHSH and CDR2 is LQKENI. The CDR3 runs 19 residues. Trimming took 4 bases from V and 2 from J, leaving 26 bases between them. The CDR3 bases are TGTGCCAGCTCACAGAGCATGACAAACCCGACAGGTCCTAACACTGAAGCTTTCTTT. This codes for CASSQSMTNPTGPNTEAFF. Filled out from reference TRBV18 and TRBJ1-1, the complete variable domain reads NAGVMQNPRHLVRRRGQEARLRCSPMKGHSHVYWYRQLPEEGLKFMVYLQKENIIDESGMPKERFSAEFPKEGPSILRIQQVVRGDSAAYFCASSQSMTNPTGPNTEAFFGQGTRLTVV.

CDR3 sequence: CAISESGGGGNEKLFF. In nucleotides, the CDR3 is TGTGCCATCAGTGAGTCTGGCGGCGGAGGCAATGAAAAACTGTTTTTT. This chain connects TRBV10-3 to TRBJ1-4; D not resolved. Germline V lookup: CDR1 ENHRY, CDR2 SYGVKD. This CDR3 comprises 16 residues. The V end lost 0 bases, the J end lost 5 bases, and 13 bases lay between the germline ends.

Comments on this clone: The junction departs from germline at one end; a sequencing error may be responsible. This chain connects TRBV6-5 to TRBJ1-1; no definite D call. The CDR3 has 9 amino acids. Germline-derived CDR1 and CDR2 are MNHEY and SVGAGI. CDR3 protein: CASGKEAFF. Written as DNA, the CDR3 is TGTGCCTCGGGAAAAGAAGCTTTCTTC.

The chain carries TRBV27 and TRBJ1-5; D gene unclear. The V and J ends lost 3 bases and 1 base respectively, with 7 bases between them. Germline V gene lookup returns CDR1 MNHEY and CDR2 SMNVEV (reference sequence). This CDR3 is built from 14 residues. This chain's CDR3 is CASSLGSSNQPQHF. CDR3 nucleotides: TGTGCCAGCAGTTTGGGCAGCAGCAATCAGCCCCAGCATTTT.

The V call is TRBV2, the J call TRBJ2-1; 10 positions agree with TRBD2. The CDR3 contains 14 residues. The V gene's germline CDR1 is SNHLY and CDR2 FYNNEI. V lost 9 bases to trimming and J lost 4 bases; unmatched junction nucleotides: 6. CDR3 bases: TGTGCCAGTCAAAGCGGGGGGGCGTACAATGAGCAGTTCTTC. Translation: CASQSGGAYNEQFF.

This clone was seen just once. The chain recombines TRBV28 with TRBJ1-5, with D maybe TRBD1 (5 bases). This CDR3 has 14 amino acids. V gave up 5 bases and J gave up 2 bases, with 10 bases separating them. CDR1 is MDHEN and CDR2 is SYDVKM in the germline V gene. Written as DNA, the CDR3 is TGTGCCAGCAGTAGGGGTGGGGGCAATCAGCCCCAGCATTTT. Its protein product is CASSRGGGNQPQHF.

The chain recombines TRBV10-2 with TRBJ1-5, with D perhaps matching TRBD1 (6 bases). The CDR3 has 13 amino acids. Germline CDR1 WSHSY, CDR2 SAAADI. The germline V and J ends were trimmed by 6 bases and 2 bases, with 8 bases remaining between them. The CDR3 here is CASSKGGNQPQHF. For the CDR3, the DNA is TGCGCCAGCAGCAAGGGGGGCAATCAGCCCCAGCATTTT.

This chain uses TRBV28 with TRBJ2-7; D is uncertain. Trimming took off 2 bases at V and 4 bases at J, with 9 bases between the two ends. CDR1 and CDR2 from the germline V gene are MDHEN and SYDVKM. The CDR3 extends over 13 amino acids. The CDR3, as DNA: TGTGCCAGCAGTTTACCGGCTAGTTACGAGCAGTACTTC. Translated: CASSLPASYEQYF. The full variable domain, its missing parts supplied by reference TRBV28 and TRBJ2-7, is DVKVTQSSRYLVKRTGEKVFLECVQDMDHENMFWYRQDPGLGLRLIYFSYDVKMKEKGDIPEGYSVSREKKERFSLILESASTNQTSMYLCASSLPASYEQYFGPGTRLTVT.

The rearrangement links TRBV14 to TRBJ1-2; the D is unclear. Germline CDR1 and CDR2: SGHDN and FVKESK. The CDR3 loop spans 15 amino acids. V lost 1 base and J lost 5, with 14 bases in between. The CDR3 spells CASSQAVGAGYGYTF. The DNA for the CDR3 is TGTGCCAGCAGCCAAGCGGTAGGAGCTGGTTATGGCTACACCTTC.